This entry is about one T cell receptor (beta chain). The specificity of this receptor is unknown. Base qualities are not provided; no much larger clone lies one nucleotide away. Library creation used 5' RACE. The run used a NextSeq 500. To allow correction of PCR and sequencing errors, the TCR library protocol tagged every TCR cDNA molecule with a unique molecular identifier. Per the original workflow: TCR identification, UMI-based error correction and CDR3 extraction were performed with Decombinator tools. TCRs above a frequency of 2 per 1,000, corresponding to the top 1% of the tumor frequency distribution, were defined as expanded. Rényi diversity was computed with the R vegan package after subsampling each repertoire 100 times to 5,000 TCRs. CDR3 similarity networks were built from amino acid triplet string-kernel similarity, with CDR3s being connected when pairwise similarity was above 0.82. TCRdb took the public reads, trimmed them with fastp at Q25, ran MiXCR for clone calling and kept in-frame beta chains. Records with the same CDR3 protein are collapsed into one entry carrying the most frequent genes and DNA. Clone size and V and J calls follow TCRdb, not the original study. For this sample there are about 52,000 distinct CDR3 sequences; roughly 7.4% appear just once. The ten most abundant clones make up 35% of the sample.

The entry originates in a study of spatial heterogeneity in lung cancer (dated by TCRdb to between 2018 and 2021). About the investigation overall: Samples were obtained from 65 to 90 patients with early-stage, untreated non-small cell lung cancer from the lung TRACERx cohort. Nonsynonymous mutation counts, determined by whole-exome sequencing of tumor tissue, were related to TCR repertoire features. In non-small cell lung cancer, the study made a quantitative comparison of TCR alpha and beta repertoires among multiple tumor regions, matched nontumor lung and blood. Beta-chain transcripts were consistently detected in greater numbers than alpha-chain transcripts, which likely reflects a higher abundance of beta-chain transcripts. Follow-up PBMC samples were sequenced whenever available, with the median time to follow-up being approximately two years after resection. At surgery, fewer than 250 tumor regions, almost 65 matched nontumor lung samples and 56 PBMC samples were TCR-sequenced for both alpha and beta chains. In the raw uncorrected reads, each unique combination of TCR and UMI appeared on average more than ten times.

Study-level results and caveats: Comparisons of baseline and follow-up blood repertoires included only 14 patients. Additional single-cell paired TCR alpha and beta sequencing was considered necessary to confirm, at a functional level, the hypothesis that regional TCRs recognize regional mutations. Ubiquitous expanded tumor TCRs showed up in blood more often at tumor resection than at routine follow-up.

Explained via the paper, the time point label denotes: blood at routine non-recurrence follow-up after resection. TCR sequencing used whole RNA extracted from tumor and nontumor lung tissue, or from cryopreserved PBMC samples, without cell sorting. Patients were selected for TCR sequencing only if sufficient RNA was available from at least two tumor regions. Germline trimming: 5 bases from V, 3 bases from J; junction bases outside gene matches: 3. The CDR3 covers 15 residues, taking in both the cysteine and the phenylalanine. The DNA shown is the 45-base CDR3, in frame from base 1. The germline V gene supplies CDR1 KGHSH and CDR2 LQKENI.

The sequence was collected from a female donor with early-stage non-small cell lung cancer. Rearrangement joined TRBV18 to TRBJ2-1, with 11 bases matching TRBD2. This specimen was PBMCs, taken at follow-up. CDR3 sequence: CASSTTSGGYNEQFF. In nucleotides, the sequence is TGTGCCAGCTCAACCACTAGCGGGGGCTACAATGAGCAGTTCTTC.